These T cell receptor beta chains were read from a single sample in a study of post-analysis software for immune sequencing data. TCRdb re-called the PCR reads with MiXCR, one entry per CDR3 protein. The sample shows hundreds of thousands of distinct CDR3 sequences, about 60% of them seen only once. Sequenced sample: blood. These receptor sequences come from a girl aged 2-10 years with multiple sclerosis. Both conserved end residues are part of each CDR3.

length,J,V,CDR3
15,TRBJ2-3,TRBV20-1,CSAGSGTGGVNTQYF
16,TRBJ2-1,TRBV29-1,CSVDKAGTKNYNEQFF
15,TRBJ1-2,TRBV7-2,CASSLEGSSIYGYTF
16,-,TRBV7-8,CASSLAGRQALYEQYF
18,TRBJ2-5,TRBV12-3/TRBV12-4,CASSLIPGQGTQKETQYF
19,TRBJ2-5,TRBV5-6,CASSLATGIGGWGIETQYF
13,TRBJ2-7,TRBV3-1,CASSPWGKYEQYF
15,TRBJ2-1,TRBV24-1,CATSDLQIDRDEQFF
15,TRBJ1-2,TRBV5-1,CASSSGQPGRDGYTF
13,TRBJ2-5,TRBV4-2,CASSQDLAETQYF
16,TRBJ1-2,TRBV6-1,CASSDLPQGGGYGYTF
15,TRBJ1-6,TRBV12-3/TRBV12-4,CASSLRRQGNSPLHF
15,TRBJ2-3,TRBV7-2,CASTPTSGRPDTQYF
14,TRBJ2-1,TRBV20-1,CSAELASSYNEQFF
18,TRBJ2-3,TRBV24-1,CATSDPAMTGAGTDTQYF
15,TRBJ1-5,TRBV12-3/TRBV12-4,CASSPQGGPNQPQHF
15,TRBJ2-4,TRBV20-1,CSARDGGLAKNIQYF
10,TRBJ2-5,TRBV20-1,CSASKETQYF
13,TRBJ2-5,TRBV6-2/TRBV6-3,CASRDPPGETQYF
12,TRBJ2-7,TRBV29-1,CSVEDGHYEQYF
14,TRBJ2-7,TRBV19,CASSIAGVSYEQYF
16,TRBJ2-1,TRBV10-3,CAISHGTSGEYNEQFF
14,-,TRBV5-5,CASSLLLSPYEQYF
13,TRBJ1-5,TRBV12-3/TRBV12-4,CASSPYTDQPQHF
14,TRBJ1-5,TRBV19,CASSTTGTDQPQHF
15,TRBJ2-1,TRBV12-3/TRBV12-4,CASSPGARTYNEQFF
13,TRBJ2-1,TRBV7-2,CASSLQADNEQFF
14,TRBJ2-5,TRBV6-2/TRBV6-3,CASSDGLSYNEQYF
13,TRBJ2-5,TRBV24-1,CATSDPDRETQYF
15,TRBJ2-1,TRBV7-9,CASSQPGTSYNEQFF
14,TRBJ2-7,TRBV28,CASSWGGSPYEQYF
14,TRBJ2-5,TRBV5-1,CASSSLGLAGVWYF
15,TRBJ2-1,TRBV10-3,CAITVSGSSYNEQFF
16,TRBJ2-3,TRBV3-1,CASSQGRREFTDTQYF
14,TRBJ2-1,TRBV29-1,CSVARREGYNEQFF
15,TRBJ2-7,TRBV6-5,CASSWQGQGGSEQYF
14,TRBJ2-3,TRBV29-1,CSAEAGGLPDAQYF
16,TRBJ1-2,TRBV20-1,CSARDMEKLPNYGYTF
12,TRBJ2-7,TRBV6-6,CASSSGRDEQYF
15,TRBJ2-1,TRBV9,CASSATGTGIYEQFF
15,TRBJ1-5,TRBV7-9,CASSLGLTSNQPQHF